Described below is a single TCR beta chain sequence and its context. The sample is drawn from a study of shared clonotypes between healthy human individuals. Generated by immunoSEQ multiplex PCR, the TCRdb table keeps only in-frame clones and is missing some. The sample has about 2.4 million clones, 90% to 95% seen once. Per germline, CDR1 SGDLS and CDR2 YYNGEE. Losses at the gene ends were 5 bases for V and 5 bases for J; bases not matched to a gene: 17. This CDR3 comprises 18 residues. The rearrangement joins TRBV9 to TRBJ2-3, with 10 bases identical to TRBD2. The sequenced material came from naive CD4+ T cells from PBMCs. Indicated subset: CD45RA+ positively selected. This receptor was identified in a man aged 18-30 years in good health. Some clones in this sample may be carry-over from other donors' samples. The CDR3 loop reads CASSTQLSGRAVGDTQYF. CDR3 nucleotides: TGTGCCAGCAGTACCCAACTGAGCGGGAGGGCCGTTGGAGATACGCAGTATTTT.